A selection of T cell receptor beta chains follows, all from one sample in a study of T cells of healthy individuals. One entry per CDR3 protein results from TCRdb running MiXCR on the 5' RACE reads. The sample shows approximately 50,000 distinct CDR3 sequences, about 15% of them seen only once. The receptors originated from a human donor in good health. Each CDR3 is given with its conserved first and last residue. The order of the fields is J gene, V gene, clone size, CDR3 length, D gene, CDR3 DNA, CDR3 protein. D genes are given only for firm matches. Clone size is given for some rows only: seen once, a few or many times, or a class if the clone is expanded.

TRBJ2-3 TRBV6-5 . 13 TRBD2 TGTGCCAGTATAGCGGGGGGGGACGGTACGCAGTATTTT CASIAGGDGTQYF
TRBJ1-1 TRBV21-1 few 15 . TGTGCCAGCATCACACGACAGGGGAGGGACACTGAAGCTTTCTTT CASITRQGRDTEAFF
TRBJ2-5 TRBV24-1 . 15 . TGTGCCACCAGTGATTTTGACGGGGGACAAGAGACCCAGTACTTC CATSDFDGGQETQYF
TRBJ2-3 TRBV3-1 few 17 . TGTGCCAGCAGCCAAGTGGGGGGACTGGCTAGCACAGATACGCAGTATTTT CASSQVGGLASTDTQYF
TRBJ1-4 TRBV5-5 . 14 . TGTGCCAGCAGCTCGCAGGGGTTAAATGAAAAACTGTTTTTT CASSSQGLNEKLFF
TRBJ2-5 TRBV27 . 14 . TGTGCCAGCAGTTTACGCGGAGGGGGCAACCACCAGTACTTC CASSLRGGGNHQYF
TRBJ2-1 TRBV24-1 many 11 . TGTGCCACCAGTGATCTCCAAGAGCAGTTCTTC CATSDLQEQFF
TRBJ1-5 TRBV20-1 many 15 . TGCAGTGCTAACCACCTTGGGGAGGGGAGGCAGCCCCAGCATTTT CSANHLGEGRQPQHF
TRBJ2-7 TRBV29-1 many 14 TRBD2 TGCAGCGTTGTAGTAGCGGGGAACTTCTACGAGCAGTACTTC CSVVVAGNFYEQYF
TRBJ2-2 TRBV5-1 many 14 . TGCGCCAGCAACGAGGGATCGGGGACCGGGGAGCTGTTTTTT CASNEGSGTGELFF
TRBJ1-6 TRBV20-1 . 17 . TGCAGTGCTAGAGATGCGGCCGAGAGCTCCTATAATTCACCCCTCCACTTT CSARDAAESSYNSPLHF